This TCR beta chain was identified in a study of monozygotic twins with inflammatory bowel disease. Study results and limitations: Separate T cell subtypes could not be resolved from one another. Results did not support any single strong IBD-associated signal or clonotype.

From whole blood, total RNA was isolated without any sorting of T cells. Germline V CDR1 and CDR2: KGHSH, LQKENI. The CDR3 loop spans 15 amino acids. A remark on this clonotype: Its matching antigen is unknown.

TCRdb reprocessed the 5' RACE reads and reports one entry per CDR3 protein, with no DNA. The sample table sets out approximately 330,000 distinct CDR3 sequences. Sequencing was performed on blood. The V gene is TRBV18, the J gene TRBJ2-7. This clonotype originated in a human donor with ulcerative colitis or Crohn's disease, or a healthy co-twin of an affected twin (not recorded which). The CDR3 here is CASSLTERRSYEQYF.